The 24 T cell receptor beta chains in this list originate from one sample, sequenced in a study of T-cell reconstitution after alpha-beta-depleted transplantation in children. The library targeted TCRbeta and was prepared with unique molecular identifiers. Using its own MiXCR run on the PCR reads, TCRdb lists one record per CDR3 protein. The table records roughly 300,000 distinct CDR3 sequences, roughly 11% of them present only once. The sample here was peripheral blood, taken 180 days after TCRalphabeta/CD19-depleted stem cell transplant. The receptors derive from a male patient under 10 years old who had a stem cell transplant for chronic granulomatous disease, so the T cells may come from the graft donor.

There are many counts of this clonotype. The CDR3 protein is CASSPKSSYNEQFF. CDR3 coding DNA: TGCGCCAGCAGCCCAAAGAGCTCCTACAATGAGCAGTTCTTC. The rearrangement links TRBV5-1 to TRBJ2-1; D remains ambiguous. This CDR3 contains 14 residues. Germline assignment: CDR1 SGHRS and CDR2 YFSETQ. V was cut by 4 bases and J by 0 bases, with 8 bases left in between.

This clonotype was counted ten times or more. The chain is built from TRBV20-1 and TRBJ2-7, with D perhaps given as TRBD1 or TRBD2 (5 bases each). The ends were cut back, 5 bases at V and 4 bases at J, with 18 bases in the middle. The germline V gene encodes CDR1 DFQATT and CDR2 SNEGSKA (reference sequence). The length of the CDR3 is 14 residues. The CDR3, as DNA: TGCAGTGCTGGCCACCGGGACCCCCGATACGAGCAGTACTTC. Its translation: CSAGHRDPRYEQYF.

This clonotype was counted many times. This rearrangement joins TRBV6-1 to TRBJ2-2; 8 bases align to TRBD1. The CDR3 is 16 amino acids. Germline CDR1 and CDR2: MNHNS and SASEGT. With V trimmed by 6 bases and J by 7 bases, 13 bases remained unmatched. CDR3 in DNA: TGTGCCAGCAGGCGAGGAACACAGGGGGTCGTCGGGGAGCTGTTTTTT. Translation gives CASRRGTQGVVGELFF.

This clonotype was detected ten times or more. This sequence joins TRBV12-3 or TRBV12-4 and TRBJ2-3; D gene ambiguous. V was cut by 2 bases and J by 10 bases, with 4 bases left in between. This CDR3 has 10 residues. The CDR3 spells CASSLRSQYF. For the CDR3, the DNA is TGTGCCAGCAGTTTAAGGTCGCAGTATTTT.

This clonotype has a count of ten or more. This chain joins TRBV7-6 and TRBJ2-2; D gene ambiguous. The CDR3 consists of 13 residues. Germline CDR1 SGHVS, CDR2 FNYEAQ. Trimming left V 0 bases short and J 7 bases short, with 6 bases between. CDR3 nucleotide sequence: TGTGCCAGCAGCTTAGCGTCGGTCGGGGAGCTGTTTTTT. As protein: CASSLASVGELFF.

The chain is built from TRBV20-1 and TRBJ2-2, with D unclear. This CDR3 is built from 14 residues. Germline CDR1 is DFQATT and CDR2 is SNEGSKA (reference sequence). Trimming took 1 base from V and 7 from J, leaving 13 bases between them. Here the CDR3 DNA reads TGCAGTGCTAGAGCCTCCCGTCCGGTCGGGGAGCTGTTTTTT. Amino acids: CSARASRPVGELFF.

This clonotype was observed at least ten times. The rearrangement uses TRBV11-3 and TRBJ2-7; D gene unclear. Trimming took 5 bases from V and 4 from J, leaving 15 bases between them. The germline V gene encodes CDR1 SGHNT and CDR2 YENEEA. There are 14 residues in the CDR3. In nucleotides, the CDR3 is TGTGCCAGCAGCATGACCCCCGGCCAATACGAGCAGTACTTC. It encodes CASSMTPGQYEQYF.

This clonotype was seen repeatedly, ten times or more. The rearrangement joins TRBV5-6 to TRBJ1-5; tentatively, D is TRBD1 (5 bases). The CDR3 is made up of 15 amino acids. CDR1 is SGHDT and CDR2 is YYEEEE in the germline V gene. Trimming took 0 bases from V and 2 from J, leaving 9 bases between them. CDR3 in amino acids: CASSLAGGGNQPQHF. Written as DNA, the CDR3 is TGTGCCAGCAGCTTGGCCGGGGGTGGCAATCAGCCCCAGCATTTT.

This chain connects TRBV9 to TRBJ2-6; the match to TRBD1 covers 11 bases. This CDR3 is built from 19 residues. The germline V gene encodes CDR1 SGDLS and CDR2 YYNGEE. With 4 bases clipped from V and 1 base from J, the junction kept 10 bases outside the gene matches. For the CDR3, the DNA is TGTGCCAGCAGCCCCCGGACAGGGGGCGTTTTATCTGGGGCCAACGTCCTGACTTTC. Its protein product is CASSPRTGGVLSGANVLTF.

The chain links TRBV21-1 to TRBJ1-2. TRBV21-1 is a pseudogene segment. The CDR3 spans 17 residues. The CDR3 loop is CASSTCLKTPSNYGYTF. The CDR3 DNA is TGTGCCAGCAGCACTTGCCTTAAGACACCGTCTAACTATGGCTACACCTTC.

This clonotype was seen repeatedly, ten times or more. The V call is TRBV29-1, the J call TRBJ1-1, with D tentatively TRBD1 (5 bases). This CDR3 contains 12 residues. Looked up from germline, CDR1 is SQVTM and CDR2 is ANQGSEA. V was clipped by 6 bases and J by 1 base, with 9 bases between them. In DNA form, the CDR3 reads TGCAGCGTCAAGACAGCGAACACTGAAGCTTTCTTT. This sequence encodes CSVKTANTEAFF.

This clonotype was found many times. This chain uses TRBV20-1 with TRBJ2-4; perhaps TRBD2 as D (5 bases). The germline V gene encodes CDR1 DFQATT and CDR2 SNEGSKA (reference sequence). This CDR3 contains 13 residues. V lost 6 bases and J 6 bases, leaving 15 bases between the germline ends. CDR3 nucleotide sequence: TGCAGTGCCCCAGAGGGATGGAGAAACATTCAGTACTTC. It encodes CSAPEGWRNIQYF.

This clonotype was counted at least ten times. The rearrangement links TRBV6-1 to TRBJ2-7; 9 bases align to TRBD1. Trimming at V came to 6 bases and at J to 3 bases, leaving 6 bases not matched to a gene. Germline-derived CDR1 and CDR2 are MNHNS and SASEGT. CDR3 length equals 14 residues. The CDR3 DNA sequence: TGTGCCAGCAGGGGGGACAGGGACATCTACGAGCAGTACTTC. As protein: CASRGDRDIYEQYF.

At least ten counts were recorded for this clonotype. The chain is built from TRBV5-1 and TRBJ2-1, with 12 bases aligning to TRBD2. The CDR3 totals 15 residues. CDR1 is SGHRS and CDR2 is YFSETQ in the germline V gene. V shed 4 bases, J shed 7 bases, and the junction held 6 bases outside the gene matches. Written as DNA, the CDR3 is TGCGCCAGCAGCGGTACTAGCGGGGGGTGGAATGAGCAGTTCTTC. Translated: CASSGTSGGWNEQFF.

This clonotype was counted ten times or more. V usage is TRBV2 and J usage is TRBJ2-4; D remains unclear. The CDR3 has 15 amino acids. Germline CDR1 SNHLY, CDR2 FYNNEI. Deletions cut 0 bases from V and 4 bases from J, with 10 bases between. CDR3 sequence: CASSEALAEKNIQYF. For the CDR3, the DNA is TGTGCCAGCAGTGAAGCCTTAGCAGAAAAAAACATTCAGTACTTC.

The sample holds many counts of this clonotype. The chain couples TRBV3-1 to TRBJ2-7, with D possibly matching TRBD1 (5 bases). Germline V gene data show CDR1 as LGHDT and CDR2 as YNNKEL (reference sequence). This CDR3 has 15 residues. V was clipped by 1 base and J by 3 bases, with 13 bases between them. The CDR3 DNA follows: TGTGCCAGCAGCCAAGCCAGGGTGTTGGGCTACGAGCAGTACTTC. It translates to CASSQARVLGYEQYF.

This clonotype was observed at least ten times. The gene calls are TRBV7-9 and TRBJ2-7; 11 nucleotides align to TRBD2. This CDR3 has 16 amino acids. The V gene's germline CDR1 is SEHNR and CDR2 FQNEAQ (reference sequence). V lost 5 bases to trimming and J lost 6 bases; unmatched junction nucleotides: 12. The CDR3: CASSPGLADSTGEQYF. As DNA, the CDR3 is TGTGCCAGCAGCCCGGGACTAGCGGACTCAACAGGCGAGCAGTACTTC.

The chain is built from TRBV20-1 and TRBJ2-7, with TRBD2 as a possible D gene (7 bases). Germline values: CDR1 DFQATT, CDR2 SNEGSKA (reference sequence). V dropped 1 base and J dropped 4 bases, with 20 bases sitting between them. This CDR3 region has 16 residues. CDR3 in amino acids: CSARARGGDAVYEQYF. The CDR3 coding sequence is TGCAGTGCTAGAGCGAGGGGGGGGGACGCCGTGTACGAGCAGTACTTC.

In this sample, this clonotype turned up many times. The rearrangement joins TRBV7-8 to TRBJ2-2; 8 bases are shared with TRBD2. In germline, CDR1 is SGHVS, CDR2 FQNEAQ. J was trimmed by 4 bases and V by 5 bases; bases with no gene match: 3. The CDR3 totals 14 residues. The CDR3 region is CASSPREGTGELFF. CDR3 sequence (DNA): TGTGCCAGCAGCCCCCGGGAGGGCACCGGGGAGCTGTTTTTT.

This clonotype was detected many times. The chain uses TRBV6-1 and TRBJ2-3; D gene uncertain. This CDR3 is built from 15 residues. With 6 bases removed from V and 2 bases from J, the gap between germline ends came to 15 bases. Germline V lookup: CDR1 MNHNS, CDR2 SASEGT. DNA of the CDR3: TGTGCCAGCAGACTATCAACTTCGATCACAGATACGCAGTATTTT. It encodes CASRLSTSITDTQYF.

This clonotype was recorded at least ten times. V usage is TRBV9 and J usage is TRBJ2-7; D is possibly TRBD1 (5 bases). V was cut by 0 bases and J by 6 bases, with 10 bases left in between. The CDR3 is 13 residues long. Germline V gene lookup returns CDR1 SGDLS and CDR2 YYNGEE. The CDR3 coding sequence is TGTGCCAGCAGCGTAGAGGGAAGGGGCGAGCAGTACTTC. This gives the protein CASSVEGRGEQYF.

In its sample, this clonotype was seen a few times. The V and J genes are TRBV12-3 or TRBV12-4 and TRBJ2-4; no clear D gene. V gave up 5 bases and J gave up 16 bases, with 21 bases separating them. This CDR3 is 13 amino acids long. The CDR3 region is CASSPPSGQGKYF. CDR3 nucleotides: TGTGCCAGCAGTCCCCCGTCTGGTCAAGGGAAATACTTC.

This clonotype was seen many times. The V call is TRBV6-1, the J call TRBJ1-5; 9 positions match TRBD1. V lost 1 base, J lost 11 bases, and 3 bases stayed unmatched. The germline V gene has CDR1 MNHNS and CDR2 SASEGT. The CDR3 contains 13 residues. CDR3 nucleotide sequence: TGTGCCAGCAGTGAAGTGGGGACAGGGACCCAGCATTTT. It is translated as CASSEVGTGTQHF.

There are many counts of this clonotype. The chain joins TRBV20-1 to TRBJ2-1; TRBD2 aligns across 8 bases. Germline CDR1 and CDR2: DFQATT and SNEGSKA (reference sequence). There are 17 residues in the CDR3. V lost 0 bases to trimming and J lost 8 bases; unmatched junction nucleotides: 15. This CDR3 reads CSARDYPNSGVRDEQFF. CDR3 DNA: TGCAGTGCTAGAGATTACCCCAATAGCGGGGTTAGGGATGAGCAGTTCTTC.